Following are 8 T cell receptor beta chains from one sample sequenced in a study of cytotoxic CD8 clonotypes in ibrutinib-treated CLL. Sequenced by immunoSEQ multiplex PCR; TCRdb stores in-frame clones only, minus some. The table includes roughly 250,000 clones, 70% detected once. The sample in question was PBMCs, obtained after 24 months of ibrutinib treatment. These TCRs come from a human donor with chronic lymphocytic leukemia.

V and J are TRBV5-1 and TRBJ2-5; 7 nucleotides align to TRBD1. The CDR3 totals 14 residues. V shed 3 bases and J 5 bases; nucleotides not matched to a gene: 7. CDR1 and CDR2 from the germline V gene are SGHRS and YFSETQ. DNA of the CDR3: TGCGCCAGCAGCTCCGGGACAGAGGGCGAGACCCAGTACTTC. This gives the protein CASSSGTEGETQYF.

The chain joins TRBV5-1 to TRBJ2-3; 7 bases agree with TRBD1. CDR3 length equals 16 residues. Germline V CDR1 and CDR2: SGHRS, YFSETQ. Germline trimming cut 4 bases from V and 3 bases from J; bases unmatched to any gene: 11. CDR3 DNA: TGCGCCAGCAGCGAAAACAGGGGAGTCGGTACAGATACGCAGTATTTT. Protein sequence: CASSENRGVGTDTQYF.

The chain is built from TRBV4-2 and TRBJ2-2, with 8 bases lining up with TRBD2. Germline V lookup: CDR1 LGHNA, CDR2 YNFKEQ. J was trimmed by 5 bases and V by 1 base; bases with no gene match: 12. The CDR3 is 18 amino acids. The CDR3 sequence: CASSQVKWREDGTGELFF. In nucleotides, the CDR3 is TGTGCCAGCAGCCAAGTTAAGTGGCGGGAGGACGGTACCGGGGAGCTGTTTTTT.

Here the CDR3 reads CASKTGFRNTEAFF. The CDR3 bases are TGTGCCAGCAAGACAGGTTTTAGGAACACTGAAGCTTTCTTT. The V call is TRBV28, the J call TRBJ1-1, with D perhaps TRBD1 (6 bases). CDR1 is MDHEN, CDR2 SYDVKM, per germline. V lost 7 bases to trimming and J lost 1 base, with 13 bases between them. The length of the CDR3 is 14 residues.

In DNA, the CDR3 is TGTGCCAGCAGCTTAGCGTCGGGGCCATGGGGAGAGACCCAGTACTTC. It encodes CASSLASGPWGETQYF. V is TRBV11-2 and J is TRBJ2-5, with D perhaps TRBD1 or TRBD2 (5 bases each). Germline CDR1 SGHAT, CDR2 FQNNGV. This CDR3 has 16 amino acids. V was trimmed by 1 base and J by 4 bases, leaving 16 bases between them.

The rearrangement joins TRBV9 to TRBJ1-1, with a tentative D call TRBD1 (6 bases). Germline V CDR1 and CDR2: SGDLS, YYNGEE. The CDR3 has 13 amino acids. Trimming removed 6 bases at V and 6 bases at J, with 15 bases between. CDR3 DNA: TGTGCCAGCAACCTCCGCGGGGGCCCTGAAGCTTTCTTT. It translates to CASNLRGGPEAFF.

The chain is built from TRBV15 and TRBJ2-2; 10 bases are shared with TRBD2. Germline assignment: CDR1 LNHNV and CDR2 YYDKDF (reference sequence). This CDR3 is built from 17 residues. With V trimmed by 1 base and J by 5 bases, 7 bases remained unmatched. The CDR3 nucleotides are TGTGCCACCAGCAGAGTGGCTAGCGGGAGATTTACCGGGGAGCTGTTTTTT. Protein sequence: CATSRVASGRFTGELFF. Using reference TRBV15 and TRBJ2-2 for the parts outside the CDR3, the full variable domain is DAMVIQNPRYQVTQFGKPVTLSCSQTLNHNVMYWYQQKSSQAPKLLFHYYDKDFNNEADTPDNFQSRRPNTSFCFLDIRSPGLGDTAMYLCATSRVASGRFTGELFFGEGSRLTVL.

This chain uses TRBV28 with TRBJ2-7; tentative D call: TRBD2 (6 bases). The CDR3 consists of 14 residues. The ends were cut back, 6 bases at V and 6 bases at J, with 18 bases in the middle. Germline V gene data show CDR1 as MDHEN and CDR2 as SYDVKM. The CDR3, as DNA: TGTGCCAGCAGCCAACCTCTCGCCGGGGGCGAGCAGTACTTC. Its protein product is CASSQPLAGGEQYF.